Many counts were recorded for the clone carrying this T cell receptor beta chain. These data originate in a study of metastatic and nonmetastatic thyroid tumors. Germline V CDR1 and CDR2: SQVTM, ANQGSEA. This CDR3 is 12 amino acids long. V lost 4 bases and J 3 bases, leaving 10 bases between the germline ends. Until they underwent thyroid surgery, no patient had received any treatment. TCRdb ran MiXCR on the PCR reads. This table holds tens of thousands of clones, more than 15% found once. The source material was blood. This sequence was found in a female donor with papillary thyroid cancer or a benign thyroid nodule (not recorded which). Some clones in this sample may be carry-over from other donors' samples. The chain carries TRBV29-1 and TRBJ2-7; tentative D call: TRBD2 (6 bases). CDR3 in DNA: TGCAGCGTTGTGGTCGGGAGCTACGAGCAGTACTTC. Translating it yields CSVVVGSYEQYF.